The clone carrying this T cell receptor beta chain was observed a single time. CDR3 size: 12 residues. Germline CDR1 SGHNT, CDR2 YYREEE (reference sequence). The V end lost 3 bases, the J end lost 4 bases, and 7 bases lay between the germline ends. These data belong to a study of blood T cell repertoires in COVID-19. The wider study: Acute and convalescent COVID-19 samples came from the United States, Italy and Spain. PBMCs, B-cell-depleted T cells, or T cells provided the cDNA or gDNA that made up the material.

Assay used: immunoSEQ multiplex PCR; TCRdb lists only in-frame clones, some missing. Found here are roughly 50,000 clones, 85% to 95% of them singletons; the top ten hold roughly 3.9%. Material for sequencing was peripheral blood. The chain uses TRBV5-4 and TRBJ2-5; D possibly corresponds to TRBD1 (6 bases). This sequence originates from a man in his fifties or sixties with acute or convalescent COVID-19. CDR3 DNA sequence: TGTGCCAGCAGCTCACAGGGAGAGACCCAGTACTTC. Amino acids: CASSSQGETQYF.